This note documents a single T cell receptor beta chain sequence. The sample belongs to a study of blood T cell repertoires in COVID-19. Clones were read by immunoSEQ multiplex PCR, and TCRdb kept only the in-frame ones, dropping some. The sample contains a few hundred thousand clones, approximately 84% of which appear only once. Study members were between about 18 and 100 years old and lived in 20 to 25 US regions. Cohort 3 donors counted as recovered after two negative PCRs, clearance, or resolved symptoms. The V gene's germline CDR1 is SGDLS and CDR2 YYNGEE. The CDR3 is 16 amino acids. J lost 1 base, V lost 0 bases, and 5 bases had no gene match.

This clonotype was obtained from a woman in her 30s who had recovered from COVID-19. The sample consisted of PBMCs or T cells enriched from blood (not recorded which). This sequence joins TRBV9 and TRBJ2-3, with 7 bases that match TRBD1. The CDR3 bases are TGTGCCAGCAGCGTAGTGCCCGACAGGGGCACAGATACGCAGTATTTT. This translates into CASSVVPDRGTDTQYF.